This T cell receptor beta chain is drawn from a study of blood T cell repertoires in COVID-19. Across the whole study: Some COVID-19 samples were acute and others convalescent; all came from the United States, Italy and Spain. In each case, the material was cDNA or gDNA derived from T cells, B-cell-depleted T cells, or PBMCs.

As handled by the study authors: Amplification of reference gene primers provided the estimated nucleated cell counts. TCRdb's table, derived via immunoSEQ multiplex PCR, lists solely in-frame clones and lacks some. The D gene and trimming were derived from the DNA, and the V and J assignments and clone size from that table. The sample holds about 50,000 clones, roughly four fifths seen once. The CDR3 runs 14 residues. V lost 5 bases to trimming and J lost 8 bases, with 18 bases between them. The germline V gene encodes CDR1 SGHTA and CDR2 FQGNSA. V usage is TRBV7-2 and J usage is TRBJ1-2; possible D gene TRBD1, 5 bases. The clonotype originates from a woman aged 55-69 years with acute or convalescent COVID-19. Sequenced material: peripheral blood. CDR3 protein: CASSKPGHPKGYTF. In nucleotides, the CDR3 is TGTGCCAGCAGCAAACCCGGACATCCGAAGGGCTACACCTTC.